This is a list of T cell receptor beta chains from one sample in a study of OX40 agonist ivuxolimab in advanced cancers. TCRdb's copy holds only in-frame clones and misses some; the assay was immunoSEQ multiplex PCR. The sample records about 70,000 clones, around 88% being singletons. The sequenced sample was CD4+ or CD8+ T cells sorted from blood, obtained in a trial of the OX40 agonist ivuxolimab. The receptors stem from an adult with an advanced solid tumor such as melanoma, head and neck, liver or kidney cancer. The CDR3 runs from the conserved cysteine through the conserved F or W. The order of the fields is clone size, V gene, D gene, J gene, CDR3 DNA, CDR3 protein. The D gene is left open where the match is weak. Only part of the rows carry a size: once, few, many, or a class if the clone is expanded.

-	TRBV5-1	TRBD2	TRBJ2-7	TGCGCCAGCAGCTTGGAGGGCGGGAGGACCTACGAGCAGTACTTC	CASSLEGGRTYEQYF
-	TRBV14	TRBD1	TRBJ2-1	TGTGCCAGCAGCCAAACCGGGACAGTGTCCTACAATGAGCAGTTCTTC	CASSQTGTVSYNEQFF
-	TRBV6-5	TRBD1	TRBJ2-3	TGTGCCAGCAGGCGACAGGGCTCCCCAGATACGCAGTATTTT	CASRRQGSPDTQYF
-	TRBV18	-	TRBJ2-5	TGTGCCAGCTCACCGTCCGGGACCGGAGAGACCCAGTACTTC	CASSPSGTGETQYF
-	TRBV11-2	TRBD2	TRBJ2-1	TGTGCCAGCAGCTCCCCTGGGAGCGGGGGCGGGTACAATGAGCAGTTCTTC	CASSSPGSGGGYNEQFF
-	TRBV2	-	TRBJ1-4	TGTGCCGGCGGGGGGGGTCCTAATGAAAAACTGTTTTTT	CAGGGGPNEKLFF
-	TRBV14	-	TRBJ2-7	TGTGCCAGCAGCCAAGAGCAGGTTCAGTACTTC	CASSQEQVQYF
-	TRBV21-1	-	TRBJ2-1	TGTGCCAGCAGCAAAGCTGGCAGGGGGGAGATCTCCTACAATGAGCAGTTCTTC	CASSKAGRGEISYNEQFF
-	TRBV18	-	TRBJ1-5	TGTGCCAGCTCACCACCGGGGAGGGGGAGCTATAGCAATCAGCCCCAGCATTTT	CASSPPGRGSYSNQPQHF
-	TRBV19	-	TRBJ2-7	TGTGCCAGTAGTACCCCGGGGAGGAACTACGAGCAGTACTTC	CASSTPGRNYEQYF
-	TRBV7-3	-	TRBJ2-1	TGTGCCAGCAGCCCATCCTGGAACCTCGGGGACAATGAGCAGTTCTTC	CASSPSWNLGDNEQFF
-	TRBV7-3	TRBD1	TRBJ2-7	TGTGCCAGCAGCTTATTTGCAGGGGGTACCTACGAGCAGTACTTC	CASSLFAGGTYEQYF
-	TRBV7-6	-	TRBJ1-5	TGTGCCAGCAGCTTAGGAGACCTACAAGGCGCCCAGCATTTT	CASSLGDLQGAQHF
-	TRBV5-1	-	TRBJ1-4	TGCGCCAGCAGCTTGCGGACTGCAACTAATGAAAAACTGTTTTTT	CASSLRTATNEKLFF
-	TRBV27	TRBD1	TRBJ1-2	TGTGCCAGCAGTCCCCCGGGACAGGGCAATGGCTACACCTTC	CASSPPGQGNGYTF
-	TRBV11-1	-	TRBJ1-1	TGTGCCAGCAGCCCCGGAGTAGCCGGGAGTTTCTTT	CASSPGVAGSFF
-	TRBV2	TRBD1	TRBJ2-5	TGTGCCAGCAGCCGGGACAGCAAAGAGACCCAGTACTTC	CASSRDSKETQYF
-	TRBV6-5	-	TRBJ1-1	TGTGCCAGCAGTTACTCGACGGCGAACACTGAAGCTTTCTTT	CASSYSTANTEAFF
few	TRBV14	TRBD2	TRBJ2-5	TGTGCCAGCAGCCAAGAAACTAGCGGGGACTTGAGGACCCAGTACTTC	CASSQETSGDLRTQYF
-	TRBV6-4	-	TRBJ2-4	TGTGCCAGCAGTGACTCGAGGGTTATGGGGGTAGCCAAAAACATTCAGTACTTC	CASSDSRVMGVAKNIQYF
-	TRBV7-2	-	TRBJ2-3	TGTGCCAGCAGCTCGGGACTTCATACAGATACGCAGTATTTT	CASSSGLHTDTQYF
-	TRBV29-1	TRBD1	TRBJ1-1	TGCAGCGTAAGAACAGGGGGAGGATGGAACACTGAAGCTTTCTTT	CSVRTGGGWNTEAFF
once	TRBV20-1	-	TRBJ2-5	TGCAGTGGCGTTTTCCAAGAGACCCAGTACTTC	CSGVFQETQYF
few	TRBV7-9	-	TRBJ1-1	TGTGCCAGCAGCTTAGTAGTGAACACTGAAGCTTTCTTT	CASSLVVNTEAFF
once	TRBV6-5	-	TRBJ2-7	TGTGCCAGCACCGACGGGTACGAGCAGTACTTC	CASTDGYEQYF
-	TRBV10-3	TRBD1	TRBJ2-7	TGTGCCATCAGTAGACAGGGGCCCGAGCAGTACTTC	CAISRQGPEQYF
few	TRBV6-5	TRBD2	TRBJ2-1	TGTGCCAGCAGGTCTAGCGGGACCTCCTACAATGAGCAGTTCTTC	CASRSSGTSYNEQFF
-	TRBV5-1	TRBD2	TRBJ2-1	TGCGCCAGCAGCTCCCTTATAGCGGGAGGTCCCTACAATGAGCAGTTCTTC	CASSSLIAGGPYNEQFF
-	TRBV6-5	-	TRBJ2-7	TGTGCCAGCAGCCCCCGGCCTAGCCCCTACGAGCAGTACTTC	CASSPRPSPYEQYF
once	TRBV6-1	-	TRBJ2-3	TGTGCCAGCGGGGTGCTGGGGGCCGATACGCAGTATTTT	CASGVLGADTQYF
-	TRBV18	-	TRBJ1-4	TGTGCCAGCTCACCGACAGAACTATATGACCATAATGAAAAACTGTTTTTT	CASSPTELYDHNEKLFF
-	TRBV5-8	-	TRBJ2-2	TGTGCCAGCAGCCCGGGGCTAGTGAACACCGGGGAGCTGTTTTTT	CASSPGLVNTGELFF
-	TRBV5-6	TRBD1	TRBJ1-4	TGTGCCAGCAGCTTGAGGGGGCAAGCTAATGAAAAACTGTTTTTT	CASSLRGQANEKLFF
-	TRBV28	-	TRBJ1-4	TGTGCCAGCAGGGGTACAACTAATGAAAAACTGTTTTTT	CASRGTTNEKLFF
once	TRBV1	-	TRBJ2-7	TGCACCAGCAGCCAAGGCCTCCAAGCGGGAGGGCCGCACGAGCAGTACTTC	CTSSQGLQAGGPHEQYF
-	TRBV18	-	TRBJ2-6	TGTGCCAGCTCACCATACCTCGAAGGGTCTGGGGCCAACGTCCTGACTTTC	CASSPYLEGSGANVLTF
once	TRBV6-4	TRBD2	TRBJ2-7	TGTGCCAGCAGTTGGGGACTAGCGGGAGGTAGGGAGCAGTACTTC	CASSWGLAGGREQYF